The rows below give T cell receptor beta chains drawn from one sample of a study of blood T cell repertoires in COVID-19. TCRdb's copy holds only in-frame clones and misses some; the assay was immunoSEQ multiplex PCR. The table includes some 170,000 clones, approximately 84% detected once. What was sequenced was PBMCs or T cells enriched from blood (not recorded which). These receptors all stem from a human donor with acute COVID-19. The donor label of this sample is uncertain. Each CDR3 is given with its conserved first and last residue. The D gene is left open where the match is weak. Part of the rows lack a size; the others show once, few, many or a class for expanded clones.

size: -
V: TRBV19
D: TRBD1
J: TRBJ2-2
CDR3: CASSGTGGLGELFF
DNA: TGTGCCAGTAGTGGGACAGGGGGTTTGGGGGAGCTGTTTTTT

size: -
V: TRBV25-1
D: -
J: TRBJ2-1
CDR3: CASSELDEQFF
DNA: TGTGCCAGCAGTGAATTAGATGAGCAGTTCTTC

size: -
V: TRBV9
D: TRBD1
J: TRBJ1-3
CDR3: CASSGLERGPGNTIYF
DNA: TGTGCCAGCAGCGGATTAGAAAGGGGGCCGGGAAACACCATATATTTT

size: -
V: TRBV5-1
D: -
J: TRBJ1-2
CDR3: CASSLDSNYGYTF
DNA: TGCGCCAGCAGCTTAGACAGTAACTATGGCTACACCTTC

size: -
V: TRBV7-3
D: TRBD2
J: TRBJ2-2
CDR3: CASSSPLAGGRTGELFF
DNA: TGTGCCAGCAGCTCCCCTTTAGCGGGGGGCCGCACCGGGGAGCTGTTTTTT

size: -
V: TRBV10-1
D: TRBD1
J: TRBJ1-1
CDR3: CASTDLNRGRSTEAFF
DNA: TGCGCCAGCACTGATCTAAACAGGGGGCGCAGCACTGAAGCTTTCTTT

size: once
V: TRBV18
D: -
J: TRBJ1-2
CDR3: CASSPGTGSYGYTF
DNA: TGTGCCAGCTCACCAGGCACGGGAAGCTATGGCTACACCTTC

size: -
V: TRBV2
D: -
J: TRBJ2-5
CDR3: CASSELAGETQYF
DNA: TGTGCCAGCAGTGAGCTGGCAGGGGAGACCCAGTACTTC

size: -
V: TRBV4-1
D: -
J: TRBJ2-3
CDR3: CASSQGTGSTDTQYF
DNA: TGCGCCAGCAGCCAAGGGACGGGAAGCACAGATACGCAGTATTTT

size: -
V: TRBV7-9
D: -
J: TRBJ2-1
CDR3: CASSLVGSPYNEQFF
DNA: TGTGCCAGCAGCTTAGTGGGGAGCCCCTACAATGAGCAGTTCTTC

size: -
V: TRBV9
D: -
J: TRBJ2-1
CDR3: CASSVTLGGTTEGDEQFF
DNA: TGTGCCAGCAGCGTAACCTTGGGAGGGACAACCGAGGGGGATGAGCAGTTCTTC

size: -
V: TRBV12-3/TRBV12-4
D: -
J: TRBJ2-5
CDR3: CASSPQEETQYF
DNA: TGTGCCAGCAGTCCACAGGAAGAGACCCAGTACTTC

size: -
V: TRBV6-5
D: -
J: TRBJ1-1
CDR3: CASSSRVRNTEAFF
DNA: TGTGCCAGCAGTTCCAGGGTTCGGAACACTGAAGCTTTCTTT

size: -
V: TRBV5-4
D: TRBD2
J: TRBJ2-7
CDR3: CASSSGLEAAYEQYF
DNA: TGTGCCAGCAGCTCAGGACTAGAGGCCGCCTACGAGCAGTACTTC

size: -
V: TRBV9
D: TRBD2
J: TRBJ2-3
CDR3: CASSFGRGGTDTQYF
DNA: TGTGCCAGCAGCTTCGGGCGGGGGGGCACAGATACGCAGTATTTT

size: -
V: TRBV7-9
D: -
J: TRBJ1-3
CDR3: CASTLWRGLSGNTIYF
DNA: TGTGCCAGCACCCTTTGGCGGGGGCTCTCTGGAAACACCATATATTTT

size: -
V: TRBV3-1/TRBV3-2
D: -
J: TRBJ2-7
CDR3: CASSQEGWTGDYEQYF
DNA: TGTGCCAGCAGCCAAGAGGGGTGGACGGGAGACTACGAGCAGTACTTC

size: -
V: TRBV3-1/TRBV3-2
D: -
J: TRBJ1-3
CDR3: CASSQVRGASGNTIYF
DNA: TGTGCCAGCAGCCAAGTGCGCGGTGCCTCTGGAAACACCATATATTTT

size: -
V: TRBV30
D: TRBD1
J: TRBJ1-4
CDR3: CAWAAGGNEKLFF
DNA: TGTGCCTGGGCAGCAGGGGGTAATGAAAAACTGTTTTTT

size: -
V: TRBV7-8
D: TRBD2
J: TRBJ2-1
CDR3: CASSPLAGEVNEQFF
DNA: TGTGCCAGCAGCCCCCTAGCGGGGGAGGTTAATGAGCAGTTCTTC

size: few
V: TRBV6-4
D: TRBD2
J: TRBJ2-3
CDR3: CASSEEAGGQGSTDTQYF
DNA: TGTGCCAGCAGTGAAGAAGCGGGGGGTCAGGGAAGCACAGATACGCAGTATTTT

size: -
V: TRBV18
D: TRBD2
J: TRBJ2-5
CDR3: CASSPSIGGGQETQYF
DNA: TGTGCCAGCTCACCCTCGATTGGGGGGGGGCAAGAGACCCAGTACTTC

size: -
V: TRBV5-1
D: TRBD1
J: TRBJ2-2
CDR3: CASSRTGHTGELFF
DNA: TGCGCCAGCAGTCGGACAGGGCACACCGGGGAGCTGTTTTTT

size: -
V: TRBV4-2
D: -
J: TRBJ1-1
CDR3: CASSQDQGNTEAFF
DNA: TGTGCCAGCAGCCAAGATCAGGGGAACACTGAAGCTTTCTTT

size: -
V: TRBV7-9
D: -
J: TRBJ1-1
CDR3: CASSPGGRENPEAFF
DNA: TGTGCCAGCAGCCCGGGGGGCAGGGAGAACCCTGAAGCTTTCTTT

size: once
V: TRBV5-1
D: -
J: TRBJ2-3
CDR3: CASSLVESSTDTQYF
DNA: TGCGCCAGCAGCTTGGTAGAGTCGAGCACAGATACGCAGTATTTT

size: -
V: TRBV4-3
D: -
J: TRBJ1-2
CDR3: CASRDTSTYGYTF
DNA: TGCGCCAGCAGGGACACCTCGACCTATGGCTACACCTTC

size: -
V: TRBV19
D: TRBD2
J: TRBJ2-7
CDR3: CASSAPGLSYEQYF
DNA: TGTGCCAGTAGTGCCCCGGGACTATCCTACGAGCAGTACTTC

size: -
V: TRBV6-6
D: -
J: TRBJ1-1
CDR3: CASSYSAGWSTEAFF
DNA: TGTGCCAGCAGTTACTCTGCGGGGTGGAGCACTGAAGCTTTCTTT

size: -
V: TRBV7-2
D: TRBD2
J: TRBJ2-1
CDR3: CASSSYPPGLAGNNEQFF
DNA: TGTGCCAGCAGCTCCTACCCCCCTGGACTAGCGGGGAACAATGAGCAGTTCTTC

size: -
V: TRBV4-3
D: TRBD2
J: TRBJ2-2
CDR3: CASSQDPQRGEAGELFF
DNA: TGCGCCAGCAGCCAAGATCCCCAGCGGGGGGAGGCCGGGGAGCTGTTTTTT

size: -
V: TRBV6-2/TRBV6-3
D: -
J: TRBJ1-6
CDR3: CASSLGQSGSYNSPLHF
DNA: TGTGCCAGCAGTTTAGGACAGTCCGGCTCCTATAATTCACCCCTCCACTTT

size: -
V: TRBV10-2
D: TRBD2
J: TRBJ2-1
CDR3: CASEGRGEAEQFF
DNA: TGCGCCAGCGAGGGGCGGGGGGAGGCTGAGCAGTTCTTC

size: -
V: TRBV25-1
D: TRBD1
J: TRBJ1-3
CDR3: CASSDPGGSSGNTIYF
DNA: TGTGCCAGCTCGGATCCAGGGGGCAGCTCTGGAAACACCATATATTTT

size: -
V: TRBV11-2
D: TRBD1
J: TRBJ2-5
CDR3: CASSLGFGGQGQETQYF
DNA: TGTGCCAGCAGCTTAGGATTCGGGGGACAGGGGCAAGAGACCCAGTACTTC

size: -
V: TRBV5-1
D: -
J: TRBJ1-2
CDR3: CASSRPGISVDGYTF
DNA: TGCGCCAGCAGCCGCCCAGGGATATCGGTTGATGGCTACACCTTC

size: -
V: TRBV13
D: -
J: TRBJ1-3
CDR3: CASSLGWEGRTTISGNTIYF
DNA: TGTGCCAGCAGCTTAGGCTGGGAGGGCAGGACGACCATCTCTGGAAACACCATATATTTT

size: once
V: TRBV6-5
D: TRBD1
J: TRBJ1-2
CDR3: CASSYSTGANYGYTF
DNA: TGTGCCAGCAGTTACTCGACAGGGGCTAACTATGGCTACACCTTC

size: -
V: TRBV3-1/TRBV3-2
D: -
J: TRBJ2-1
CDR3: CASSQDWSSYNEQFF
DNA: TGTGCCAGCAGCCAAGATTGGAGCTCCTACAATGAGCAGTTCTTC

size: -
V: TRBV7-9
D: TRBD2
J: TRBJ2-5
CDR3: CASSLGGSGGQETQYF
DNA: TGTGCCAGCAGCTTAGGGGGTAGCGGGGGACAAGAGACCCAGTACTTC

size: -
V: TRBV19
D: -
J: TRBJ1-4
CDR3: CASSTTGLSREKLFF
DNA: TGTGCCAGTAGTACGACAGGTTTGTCTAGAGAAAAACTGTTTTTT

size: -
V: TRBV18
D: -
J: TRBJ2-1
CDR3: CASSPTRNNEQFF
DNA: TGTGCCAGCTCACCCACTAGAAACAATGAGCAGTTCTTC

size: -
V: TRBV19
D: TRBD1
J: TRBJ1-5
CDR3: CASSAQGEGQPQHF
DNA: TGTGCCAGCTCGGCCCAGGGGGAAGGTCAGCCCCAGCATTTT

size: -
V: TRBV7-2
D: -
J: TRBJ2-2
CDR3: CASSRGVRGTGELFF
DNA: TGTGCCAGCTCTAGGGGCGTTAGGGGCACCGGGGAGCTGTTTTTT

size: few
V: TRBV18
D: -
J: TRBJ2-2
CDR3: CASSPPWRGNTGELFF
DNA: TGTGCCAGCTCACCACCGTGGCGGGGGAACACCGGGGAGCTGTTTTTT